These T cell receptor beta chains were read from a single sample in a study of cytomegalovirus exposure and HLA in healthy donors. Some clones are missing from TCRdb's copy, which holds only in-frame ones; the method was immunoSEQ multiplex PCR. The sample has about 150,000 clones, around 68% seen once; the top ten hold around 9.3%. Sequenced material: PBMCs. The source is a man aged 25-45 years in good health and CMV-seropositive. Each CDR3 is given with its conserved first and last residue. D genes are given only for firm matches. Size is stated for part of the rows, as once, few or many counts, or as a class when the clone is expanded.

d_gene: .
j_gene: TRBJ2-2
v_gene: TRBV5-1
abundance: .
CDR3nt: TGCGCCAGCAGCTTTGGCCAGAACACCGGGGAGCTGTTTTTT
CDR3aa: CASSFGQNTGELFF

d_gene: .
j_gene: TRBJ1-1
v_gene: TRBV7-6
abundance: .
CDR3nt: TGTGCCAGCAGCTTAACAGGAGAAGCTTTCTTT
CDR3aa: CASSLTGEAFF

d_gene: TRBD2
j_gene: TRBJ2-7
v_gene: TRBV9
abundance: .
CDR3nt: TGTGCCAGCAGCGTAGCGGCTAGCGGGAGCTACGAGCAGTACTTC
CDR3aa: CASSVAASGSYEQYF

d_gene: .
j_gene: TRBJ1-1
v_gene: TRBV7-3
abundance: .
CDR3nt: TGTGCCAGCAGCTCCCGGGGAGGCACTGAAGCTTTCTTT
CDR3aa: CASSSRGGTEAFF

d_gene: .
j_gene: TRBJ1-1
v_gene: TRBV6-4
abundance: .
CDR3nt: TGTGCCAGCTGCTGTGGAGGGGACACTGAAGCTTTCTTT
CDR3aa: CASCCGGDTEAFF

d_gene: .
j_gene: TRBJ2-1
v_gene: TRBV28
abundance: .
CDR3nt: TGTGCCAGCAGTTTTTATCTAGTGGACAACAATGAGCAGTTCTTC
CDR3aa: CASSFYLVDNNEQFF

d_gene: .
j_gene: TRBJ1-5
v_gene: TRBV19
abundance: .
CDR3nt: TGTGCCAGTAGTGGTGATGGAGGGAATCAGCCCCAGCATTTT
CDR3aa: CASSGDGGNQPQHF

d_gene: TRBD2
j_gene: TRBJ2-7
v_gene: TRBV28
abundance: .
CDR3nt: TGTGCCAGCAGTCCCGGGACTATCTCCTACGAGCAGTACTTC
CDR3aa: CASSPGTISYEQYF

d_gene: .
j_gene: TRBJ1-2
v_gene: TRBV28
abundance: .
CDR3nt: TGTGCCAGCAGTCCGGGGGGGACGGAGGGGTATGGCTACACCTTC
CDR3aa: CASSPGGTEGYGYTF

d_gene: .
j_gene: TRBJ1-1
v_gene: TRBV7-3
abundance: .
CDR3nt: TGTGCCAGCAGTCCAAGACCAGGGGACACTGAAGCTTTCTTT
CDR3aa: CASSPRPGDTEAFF

d_gene: TRBD2
j_gene: TRBJ2-7
v_gene: TRBV5-1
abundance: .
CDR3nt: TGCGCCAGCAGCTTGGCATGGGCTAGCGGGAGATACGAGCAGTACTTC
CDR3aa: CASSLAWASGRYEQYF

d_gene: TRBD2
j_gene: TRBJ2-1
v_gene: TRBV7-9
abundance: .
CDR3nt: TGTGCCAGCAGCTTAGATGGGACTAGCGGGAACAATGAGCAGTTCTTC
CDR3aa: CASSLDGTSGNNEQFF

d_gene: .
j_gene: TRBJ2-4
v_gene: TRBV13
abundance: once
CDR3nt: TGTGCCAGCAGCTTAAAGGAGCACATTCAGTACTTC
CDR3aa: CASSLKEHIQYF

d_gene: TRBD2
j_gene: TRBJ2-1
v_gene: TRBV7-3
abundance: .
CDR3nt: TGTGCCAGCAGCTCTAGCGGGAGCCTCTACAATGAGCAGTTCTTC
CDR3aa: CASSSSGSLYNEQFF

d_gene: TRBD2
j_gene: TRBJ2-3
v_gene: TRBV9
abundance: .
CDR3nt: TGTGCCAGCAGCGTAGGGGCTAGCGGGAGTGGCACAGATACGCAGTATTTT
CDR3aa: CASSVGASGSGTDTQYF

d_gene: .
j_gene: TRBJ1-2
v_gene: TRBV4-1
abundance: once
CDR3nt: TGCGCCGGCAGCCAAGATTCCGTGAACTATGGCTACACCTTC
CDR3aa: CAGSQDSVNYGYTF

d_gene: .
j_gene: TRBJ1-5
v_gene: TRBV4-1
abundance: .
CDR3nt: TGCGCCAGCAGCCAAGATAGTAACCGTATTTGGCAGCCCCAGCATTTT
CDR3aa: CASSQDSNRIWQPQHF

d_gene: .
j_gene: TRBJ1-5
v_gene: TRBV6-5
abundance: .
CDR3nt: TGTGCCAGTGGTGTGGGGGGAGGTCAGCCCCAGCATTTT
CDR3aa: CASGVGGGQPQHF

d_gene: TRBD2
j_gene: TRBJ2-3
v_gene: TRBV6-4
abundance: .
CDR3nt: TGTGCCAGCAGTGCGATTAGCGGGAGCACAGATACGCAGTATTTT
CDR3aa: CASSAISGSTDTQYF

d_gene: .
j_gene: TRBJ1-4
v_gene: TRBV4-1
abundance: .
CDR3nt: TGCGCCAGCAGCCAAGTTCCGCACGGACTAATGGAACTGTTTTTT
CDR3aa: CASSQVPHGLMELFF

d_gene: TRBD1
j_gene: TRBJ1-5
v_gene: TRBV2
abundance: .
CDR3nt: TGTGCCAGCAGTGGGGGGACAGGGGGCAATCAGCCCCAGCATTTT
CDR3aa: CASSGGTGGNQPQHF

d_gene: .
j_gene: TRBJ1-2
v_gene: TRBV2
abundance: .
CDR3nt: TGTGCCAGCAGAGACACTGCGTATGGCTACACCTTC
CDR3aa: CASRDTAYGYTF

d_gene: TRBD1
j_gene: TRBJ1-2
v_gene: TRBV5-8
abundance: few
CDR3nt: TGTGCCAGCAGCCGAACCGGGACAGTCCTAGGAAGCTATGGCTACACCTTC
CDR3aa: CASSRTGTVLGSYGYTF

d_gene: TRBD1
j_gene: TRBJ2-7
v_gene: TRBV2
abundance: .
CDR3nt: TGTGCCAGCAGTGGGGCGACAGGGGGTTACGAGCAGTACTTC
CDR3aa: CASSGATGGYEQYF

d_gene: TRBD2
j_gene: TRBJ2-5
v_gene: TRBV5-1
abundance: .
CDR3nt: TGCGCCAGCAGCTCGGGACTAGTCCGAGAGACCCAGTACTTC
CDR3aa: CASSSGLVRETQYF

d_gene: TRBD1
j_gene: TRBJ1-1
v_gene: TRBV13
abundance: .
CDR3nt: TGTGCCAGCAGCTTATCTGGACAGGGCGGAGGGGCTTTCTTT
CDR3aa: CASSLSGQGGGAFF

d_gene: TRBD1
j_gene: TRBJ1-1
v_gene: TRBV5-4
abundance: .
CDR3nt: TGTGCCAGCAGCTTCGGGACAGGGCTGAACACTGAAGCTTTCTTT
CDR3aa: CASSFGTGLNTEAFF

d_gene: TRBD1
j_gene: TRBJ2-2
v_gene: TRBV11-2
abundance: few
CDR3nt: TGTGCCAGCAGCTTAGTACAGGGGGCGACCGGGGAGCTGTTTTTT
CDR3aa: CASSLVQGATGELFF

d_gene: TRBD1
j_gene: TRBJ2-3
v_gene: TRBV6-1
abundance: .
CDR3nt: TGTGCCAGCAGTGAAGACGTTGGGACAGGGCTTTTTGTCGCAGATACGCAGTATTTT
CDR3aa: CASSEDVGTGLFVADTQYF

d_gene: TRBD2
j_gene: TRBJ2-3
v_gene: TRBV27
abundance: .
CDR3nt: TGTGCCAGCAGTCCCTGGGTAGCGGGAGGTACAGATACGCAGTATTTT
CDR3aa: CASSPWVAGGTDTQYF

d_gene: TRBD1
j_gene: TRBJ2-5
v_gene: TRBV5-6
abundance: .
CDR3nt: TGTGCCAGCCGATTTCTGACAGGGGTAGAGACCCAGTACTTC
CDR3aa: CASRFLTGVETQYF

d_gene: .
j_gene: TRBJ2-5
v_gene: TRBV18
abundance: .
CDR3nt: TGTGCCAGCTCACCAACCCACAAAGAGACCCAGTACTTC
CDR3aa: CASSPTHKETQYF

d_gene: .
j_gene: TRBJ2-7
v_gene: TRBV6-5
abundance: .
CDR3nt: TGTGCCACATGGAACCGGGACTCTAGTTACGAGCAGTACTTC
CDR3aa: CATWNRDSSYEQYF

d_gene: TRBD1
j_gene: TRBJ1-1
v_gene: TRBV10-2
abundance: .
CDR3nt: TGCGCCAGTAAGACAGGGTATTACACTGAAGCTTTCTTT
CDR3aa: CASKTGYYTEAFF

d_gene: .
j_gene: TRBJ1-6
v_gene: TRBV30
abundance: .
CDR3nt: TGTGCCTGGACAATGAGCTCCTATAATTCACCCCTCCACTTT
CDR3aa: CAWTMSSYNSPLHF